Listed here is a single T cell receptor beta chain. Which cohort a participant joined came from the clinical history participants gave. Germline CDR1 reads SNHLY; CDR2 reads FYNNEI. The CDR3 spans 15 residues. V shed 2 bases, J shed 9 bases, and the junction held 11 bases outside the gene matches. This sample was included in a study of blood T cell repertoires in COVID-19. The wider study: Specimens from acute and convalescent COVID-19 originated in the United States, Italy and Spain.

In the source study's methods: Nucleated cell counts were estimated from reference gene primer amplification. TCRdb's copy holds only in-frame clones and misses some; the assay was immunoSEQ multiplex PCR. The V and J calls and clone size are taken from that table; D and trimming were inferred from the DNA. Of some 460,000 clones listed, nearly 90% are singletons. The clonotype comes from a woman between 18 and 29 years old with acute COVID-19. Sequencing was done on a sample of PBMCs or T cells enriched from blood (not recorded which). The V call is TRBV2, the J call TRBJ2-7; 9 bases are a match to TRBD2. The CDR3 region is CASSEQLAGAWGQYF. As DNA, the CDR3 is TGTGCCAGCAGTGAACAACTAGCGGGTGCCTGGGGGCAGTACTTC.